The following is a T cell receptor beta chain sequence with its context. Its antigen is still unknown. The sample comes from a study of PD-1 blockade in mismatch repair-deficient tumors. Study-wide results and caveats: Tumor-resident clones, often absent from pretreatment blood, expanded after pembrolizumab and then contracted.

This table comes from immunoSEQ multiplex PCR, and its TCRdb copy is limited to in-frame clones, with some not included. The sample lists approximately 100,000 clones; over 65% were seen once. This material consisted of peripheral blood, taken roughly 35 weeks after starting pembrolizumab. The sequence came from an adult with mismatch repair-deficient cancer.

The CDR3 region has the DNA TGTGCCAGCAGTAGGAGTGGGCGCTCTGGGGCCAACGTCCTGACTTTC. This encodes CASSRSGRSGANVLTF. The chain is built from TRBV25-1 and TRBJ2-6; no reliable D call. V lost 5 bases and J 0 bases, leaving 11 bases between the germline ends. Per the germline V gene, CDR1 is MGHDK and CDR2 is SYGVNS. The CDR3 consists of 16 residues.